Below are 19 T cell receptor beta chains sequenced from a single sample in a study of T cells in Graves' hyperthyroidism and ophthalmopathy. Template material for amplifying TCR beta CDR3 regions consisted of RNA transcripts. The HTBI set primed first-round TCR CDR3 RT-PCR. TCRdb re-analysed the multiplex PCR reads in MiXCR, keeping a single row per CDR3 protein. Of some 320,000 distinct CDR3 sequences detected, roughly an eighth appear once; the ten largest clones hold approximately 35%. The specimen sequenced was blood. All receptors come from a middle-aged woman with Graves' ophthalmopathy.

CDR3 residues: CASSFYQLDEETQYF. The CDR3 nucleotides read TGTGCCAGCAGCTTTTATCAGTTAGATGAAGAGACCCAGTACTTC. The J gene is TRBJ2-5, the V gene TRBV11-2; D ambiguous. CDR1 SGHAT and CDR2 FQNNGV come from the germline V gene. CDR3 length: 15 residues. V lost 3 bases and J 3 bases, leaving 14 bases between the germline ends.

V usage is TRBV19 and J usage is TRBJ1-6, with D possibly TRBD1 on 5 matching bases. CDR1 and CDR2 from the germline V gene are LNHDA and SQIVND (reference sequence). V lost 5 bases, J lost 8 bases, and 13 bases lay in between. The CDR3 length is 14 residues. CDR3 DNA sequence: TGTGCCAGTAGTCCCAGACGGGGGGATTCACCCCTCCACTTT. As protein: CASSPRRGDSPLHF. Full variable domain (remainder filled in from reference TRBV19 and TRBJ1-6): DGGITQSPKYLFRKEGQNVTLSCEQNLNHDAMYWYRQDPGQGLRLIYYSQIVNDFQKGDIAEGYSVSREKKESFPLTVTSAQKNPTAFYLCASSPRRGDSPLHFGNGTRLTVT.

The rearrangement uses TRBV19 and TRBJ1-5, with TRBD1 matching 7 bases. The trim removed 10 bases at V and 3 bases at J, leaving 15 bases unmatched. The CDR3 loop spans 16 amino acids. The germline CDR1 and CDR2 sequences are LNHDA and SQIVND (reference sequence). The CDR3 region is CATKAETGSYNQPQHF. CDR3 nucleotide sequence: TGTGCCACCAAGGCCGAGACAGGGTCTTACAATCAGCCCCAGCATTTT.

This clonotype appeared a few times. This sequence joins TRBV25-1 and TRBJ2-1; perhaps TRBD2 as D (6 bases). Germline V CDR1 and CDR2: MGHDK, SYGVNS. The CDR3 contains 16 residues. V lost 3 bases and J 4 bases, leaving 16 bases between the germline ends. The CDR3 DNA follows: TGTGCCAGCAGTGAGTTCGGGAGCTTGGGGTACAATGAGCAGTTCTTC. Protein: CASSEFGSLGYNEQFF.

This clonotype was observed at least ten times. The rearrangement uses TRBV12-3 or TRBV12-4 and TRBJ2-5, with TRBD2 matching 15 bases. Trimming at V came to 3 bases and at J to 0 bases, leaving 5 bases not matched to a gene. This CDR3 spans 18 amino acids. Here the CDR3 DNA reads TGTGCCAGCAGTTTCCGGACTAGCGGGGGGGCTTACCAAGAGACCCAGTACTTC. Translating it yields CASSFRTSGGAYQETQYF.

This clonotype has ten or more counts. The chain employs TRBV28 and TRBJ2-3; possibly TRBD1 for D (6 bases). The CDR3 consists of 20 residues. CDR1 is MDHEN, CDR2 SYDVKM, per germline. V was shortened by 3 bases and J by 6 bases, with 31 bases between the two germline ends. The CDR3 protein is CASSFVRDIREQNSFDTQYF. CDR3 nucleotides: TGTGCCAGCAGTTTTGTCCGGGACATCCGCGAACAGAATTCCTTCGATACGCAGTATTTT.

V gene TRBV3-1 combines with J gene TRBJ1-4; D is ambiguous. The CDR3 sequence is 15 residues long. Trimming shortened V by 7 bases and J by 5 bases, and 17 bases separated the two germline ends. Germline CDR1 is LGHDT and CDR2 is YNNKEL (reference sequence). CDR3 sequence (DNA): TGTGCCAGCACCCCGGGCCCTAGCAGGAATGAAAAACTGTTTTTT. Translated: CASTPGPSRNEKLFF.

There are many counts of this clonotype. The chain recombines TRBV10-3 with TRBJ2-3; 8 bases map to TRBD2. With V trimmed by 2 bases and J by 5 bases, 6 bases remained unmatched. The V gene's germline CDR1 is ENHRY and CDR2 SYGVKD. The CDR3 totals 15 residues. The CDR3 DNA reads as TGTGCCATCAGTGAGCCCGGACTAGCCTTAGATACGCAGTATTTT. This translates into CAISEPGLALDTQYF.

In this sample, this clonotype turned up a few times. The chain links TRBV19 to TRBJ2-7; D is uncertain. The CDR3 covers 14 residues. Trimming removed 10 bases from V and 2 bases from J, with 18 bases in between. The V gene's germline CDR1 is LNHDA and CDR2 SQIVND (reference sequence). The CDR3 loop is CATSAPRPTYEQYF. Here the CDR3 DNA reads TGTGCCACCTCGGCCCCCCGGCCTACCTACGAGCAGTACTTC.

This clonotype came up many times. The DNA for the CDR3 is TGTGCCAGCAGCTTAGGACAGGGGGCAAAACTGTTTTTT. Translated, it gives CASSLGQGAKLFF. The V call is TRBV11-2, the J call TRBJ1-4; 10 bases agree with TRBD1. CDR3 length equals 13 residues. V lost 1 base and J lost 10; bases outside the gene matches: 0. Germline values: CDR1 SGHAT, CDR2 FQNNGV. The complete variable domain, with remaining parts taken from reference TRBV11-2 and TRBJ1-4, reads EAGVAQSPRYKIIEKRQSVAFWCNPISGHATLYWYQQILGQGPKLLIQFQNNGVVDDSQLPKDRFSAERLKGVDSTLKIQPAKLEDSAVYLCASSLGQGAKLFFGSGTQLSVL.

There are many counts of this clonotype. The rearrangement links TRBV25-1 to TRBJ2-1; no definite D call. V was pared by 10 bases and J by 8 bases, with 18 bases between. The CDR3 loop spans 13 amino acids. Germline lookup yields CDR1 MGHDK and CDR2 SYGVNS. This CDR3 reads CATELGSSDEQFF. The CDR3 region has the DNA TGTGCCACCGAGTTGGGCAGTTCCGATGAGCAGTTCTTC.

This chain joins TRBV20-1 and TRBJ1-1; TRBD1 is a possible D gene (5 bases). The CDR3 length is 14 residues. Germline V CDR1 and CDR2: DFQATT, SNEGSKA (reference sequence). Trimming took off 0 bases at V and 6 bases at J, with 14 bases between the two ends. CDR3 residues: CSARDGGGGPEAFF. CDR3 DNA sequence: TGCAGTGCTAGAGACGGCGGGGGGGGACCTGAAGCTTTCTTT.

In this sample, this clonotype turned up a few times. CDR3 residues: CASSSRTGMSNQPQHF. CDR3 nucleotides: TGTGCCAGCAGCTCCAGGACAGGGATGAGCAATCAGCCCCAGCATTTT. This chain joins TRBV11-2 and TRBJ1-5; 8 bases fit TRBD1. J gave up 1 base and V 4 bases, and 6 bases lay outside the gene matches. CDR1 is SGHAT and CDR2 is FQNNGV in the germline V gene. The CDR3 has 16 residues.

The chain recombines TRBV6-4 with TRBJ2-7; 13 bases map to TRBD2. J was trimmed by 1 base and V by 10 bases; bases with no gene match: 7. The length of the CDR3 is 15 residues. In germline, CDR1 is MRHNA, CDR2 SNTAGT. The CDR3 DNA reads as TGTGCCACCGCGTTGACTAGCGGGGGGTCCTACGAGCAGTACGTC. This sequence encodes CATALTSGGSYEQYV.

This clonotype has a count of ten or more. The V call is TRBV28, the J call TRBJ2-7, with TRBD2 identical over 9 bases. This CDR3 has 18 residues. The ends lost 3 bases at V and 4 bases at J; junction bases unmatched: 16. From germline, CDR1 is MDHEN and CDR2 SYDVKM. The CDR3 DNA sequence: TGTGCCAGCAGTTTGGGGCGGGAGGGCCCAAAGGAGGAATACGAGCAGTACTTC. This codes for CASSLGREGPKEEYEQYF. Full variable domain (remainder filled in from reference TRBV28 and TRBJ2-7): DVKVTQSSRYLVKRTGEKVFLECVQDMDHENMFWYRQDPGLGLRLIYFSYDVKMKEKGDIPEGYSVSREKKERFSLILESASTNQTSMYLCASSLGREGPKEEYEQYFGPGTRLTVT.

This clonotype was counted between two and nine times. The chain carries TRBV5-5 and TRBJ1-6; TRBD1 aligns across 7 bases. The CDR3 runs to 15 residues. Losses at the gene ends were 3 bases for V and 7 bases for J; bases not matched to a gene: 7. The germline CDR1 and CDR2 sequences are SGHKS and YYEKEE (reference sequence). This CDR3 reads CASSSSTGNNSPLHF. The DNA for the CDR3 is TGTGCCAGCAGCTCATCGACAGGGAACAATTCACCCCTCCACTTT.

V is TRBV20-1 and J is TRBJ2-5; D may be TRBD1 (7 bases). Deletions cut 0 bases from V and 4 bases from J, with 15 bases between. The germline V gene encodes CDR1 DFQATT and CDR2 SNEGSKA (reference sequence). The CDR3 has 15 amino acids. In nucleotides, the CDR3 is TGCAGTGCTAGAGATCAGGGGGGCTACGTAGAGACCCAGTACTTC. Translated: CSARDQGGYVETQYF.

This clonotype has a count of ten or more. This sequence joins TRBV5-6 and TRBJ2-1; TRBD1 matches 12 bases. V was clipped by 0 bases and J by 6 bases; unmatched bases: 4. Per the germline V gene, CDR1 is SGHDT and CDR2 is YYEEEE. The CDR3 length is 16 residues. The CDR3 is CASSLGGTGGFNEQFF. The CDR3 DNA sequence: TGTGCCAGCAGCTTGGGTGGGACAGGGGGCTTCAATGAGCAGTTCTTC.

The J gene is TRBJ2-3, the V gene TRBV10-1; D is ambiguous. Germline V gene data show CDR1 as WNHNN and CDR2 as SYGVQD (reference sequence). This CDR3 has 15 amino acids. V was trimmed by 0 bases and J by 2 bases, leaving 9 bases between them. DNA of the CDR3: TGCGCCAGCAGTGAGTCGGGGATACCCACAGATACGCAGTATTTT. Residues: CASSESGIPTDTQYF.